This T cell receptor (beta chain) was sequenced in a study of technical replicates of blood from several donors. The data were produced by immunoSEQ multiplex PCR, yet TCRdb's version contains in-frame clones alone and is incomplete. Here the sample spans 82,000 or so clones, 96% being singletons. The germline gives CDR1 MDHEN, CDR2 SYDVKM. The CDR3 is 13 residues long. Note on this clone: The junction differs from germline at one of its ends, possibly a read error.

Sequencing was carried out using T cells isolated from PBMCs. This TCR derives from a human donor in good health. V gene TRBV28 combines with J gene TRBJ1-1; D gene unclear. This CDR3 reads CATSAGMNIEAFF. DNA for the CDR3: TGTGCCACCAGTGCGGGGATGAACATTGAAGCTTTCTTT.